These T cell receptor beta chains were read from a single sample in a study of control samples from healthy donors and cancer patients. Using immunoSEQ multiplex PCR, the repertoire was profiled, and TCRdb retains in-frame clones only, with some absent. The sample includes roughly 190,000 clones, about 90% of them seen just once. The sample was blood. The receptors shown here come from a young man in good health. The CDR3 runs from the conserved cysteine through the conserved F or W. The D gene is left open where the match is weak. Clone size appears in some rows only: once, few, many, or a class for an expanded clone.

>TRBJ2-7|TRBV4-2|NA|NA|15
TGTGCCAGCAGCCCAACAACCAATGACCCCTACGAGCAGTACTTC
CASSPTTNDPYEQYF
>TRBJ2-3|TRBV7-2|NA|NA|13
TGTGCCAGCAGCCCGGGGGAGGCAGATACGCAGTATTTT
CASSPGEADTQYF
>TRBJ2-2|TRBV7-9|NA|TRBD2|16
TGTGCCAGCAGCCACAGTAGCGGGGGGTACACCGGGGAGCTGTTTTTT
CASSHSSGGYTGELFF
>TRBJ2-3|TRBV13|NA|TRBD2|17
TGTGCCAGCAGCCTCTACTTAGCGGGGGGTATCACAGATACGCAGTATTTT
CASSLYLAGGITDTQYF
>TRBJ1-1|TRBV5-4|NA|NA|13
TGTGCCAGCAGCTTGGGACCCAACACTGAAGCTTTCTTT
CASSLGPNTEAFF
>TRBJ2-1|TRBV27|NA|TRBD2|15
TGTGCCAGCAGTTTTTCGGGGGGGCGATACAATGAGCAGTTCTTC
CASSFSGGRYNEQFF
>TRBJ1-2|TRBV5-4|NA|NA|13
TGTGCCAGCAGCGGGTACCGGGACCGCGTCTACACCTTC
CASSGYRDRVYTF
>TRBJ1-2|TRBV29-1|NA|TRBD1|14
TGCAGCGTTGGGCAGGGGGCGGGAAACTATGGCTACACCTTC
CSVGQGAGNYGYTF
>TRBJ2-7|TRBV29-1|NA|NA|12
TGCAGCGTCACCCGGGATTCTTACGAGCAGTACTTC
CSVTRDSYEQYF
>TRBJ1-1|TRBV3-1/TRBV3-2|few|NA|12
TGTGCCAGCAGCCTCCTGAACACTGAAGCTTTCTTT
CASSLLNTEAFF
>TRBJ1-5|TRBV5-1|NA|NA|15
TGCGCCAGCAGTTTAGACGGAAATAGCAATCAGCCCCAGCATTTT
CASSLDGNSNQPQHF
>TRBJ2-5|TRBV5-1|NA|TRBD2|16
TGCGCCAGCAGCCTTAGCGGGGGGCCGCTCCAAGAGACCCAGTACTTC
CASSLSGGPLQETQYF
>TRBJ2-7|TRBV10-3|NA|NA|16
TGTGCCATCAGTAGCTCGGGGTCTAGCTTAACCTACGAGCAGTACTTC
CAISSSGSSLTYEQYF
>TRBJ1-5|TRBV11-2|NA|NA|15
TGTGCCAGCAGCCCGACCGGGACGGTCAATCAGCCCCAGCATTTT
CASSPTGTVNQPQHF
>TRBJ2-2|TRBV19|NA|NA|17
TGTGCCAGTAGTAGAAGTCCGATTGCGATTAACACCGGGGAGCTGTTTTTT
CASSRSPIAINTGELFF
>TRBJ2-7|TRBV7-9|NA|NA|16
TGTGCCAGCAGCCCACCGGATGGGCCGAGCTCCTACGAGCAGTACTTC
CASSPPDGPSSYEQYF
>TRBJ2-3|TRBV9|NA|NA|15
TGTGCCAGCAGCGTAGCGGCGGGCAGCACAGATACGCAGTATTTT
CASSVAAGSTDTQYF
>TRBJ2-1|TRBV5-4|NA|TRBD1|15
TGTGCCAGCAGCTCCGACAGGGGGGGCTACAATGAGCAGTTCTTC
CASSSDRGGYNEQFF
>TRBJ1-2|TRBV27|NA|NA|15
TGTGCCAGCAGTTTATCGATTGACCCTCCTTATGGCTACACCTTC
CASSLSIDPPYGYTF